These 14 T cell receptor beta chains originate from one sample sequenced in a study of cytomegalovirus exposure and HLA in healthy donors. This PCR relied on a set of 60 Vbeta primers and 13 Jbeta primers. The protocol was immunoSEQ multiplex PCR, while the TCRdb copy is restricted to in-frame clones and leaves out a portion. The sample contains about 94,000 clones, more than 70% of which appear only once. Sample: PBMCs. Receptors were obtained from a young man in good health and CMV-seronegative.

V gene TRBV2 combines with J gene TRBJ1-6; D possibly corresponds to TRBD1 (5 bases). This CDR3 contains 15 residues. From germline, CDR1 is SNHLY and CDR2 FYNNEI. The ends were cut back, 6 bases at V and 7 bases at J, with 16 bases in the middle. The CDR3 protein is CASSLGQAQNSPLHF. As DNA, the CDR3 is TGTGCCAGCAGCCTCGGACAAGCGCAGAATTCACCCCTCCACTTT.

DNA for the CDR3: TGTGCCAGCAAGGAGTACAATGAGCAGTTCTTC. Its translation: CASKEYNEQFF. V is TRBV25-1 and J is TRBJ2-1, with D hard to call. The CDR3 loop spans 11 amino acids. Trimming took 7 bases from V and 4 from J, leaving 5 bases between them. Per the germline V gene, CDR1 is MGHDK and CDR2 is SYGVNS. Full variable domain (outside the CDR3, taken from reference TRBV25-1 and TRBJ2-1): EADIYQTPRYLVIGTGKKITLECSQTMGHDKMYWYQQDPGMELHLIHYSYGVNSTEKGDLSSESTVSRIRTEHFPLTLESARPSHTSQYLCASKEYNEQFFGPGTRLTVL.

This chain uses TRBV2 with TRBJ1-4; 7 bases align to TRBD1. Per germline, CDR1 SNHLY and CDR2 FYNNEI. Trimming at V came to 10 bases and at J to 4 bases, leaving 15 bases not matched to a gene. This CDR3 spans 16 amino acids. CDR3 loop: CATGVPTGEVNEKLFF. CDR3 nucleotides: TGTGCCACCGGAGTACCCACAGGGGAGGTTAATGAAAAACTGTTTTTT.

In this sample, this clone turned up a few times. V usage is TRBV28 and J usage is TRBJ1-1, with TRBD1 as a possible D gene (5 bases). The V and J ends lost 1 base and 5 bases respectively, with 14 bases between them. The CDR3 totals 15 residues. Germline CDR1 MDHEN, CDR2 SYDVKM. CDR3 loop: CASSLSSRVGTEAFF. The CDR3 DNA reads as TGTGCCAGCAGTTTATCTTCCAGGGTGGGGACTGAAGCTTTCTTT. The whole variable domain, filled in from reference TRBV28 and TRBJ1-1, reads DVKVTQSSRYLVKRTGEKVFLECVQDMDHENMFWYRQDPGLGLRLIYFSYDVKMKEKGDIPEGYSVSREKKERFSLILESASTNQTSMYLCASSLSSRVGTEAFFGQGTRLTVV.

This clone was counted a single time. The V and J genes are TRBV25-1 and TRBJ1-2, with D possibly TRBD1 on 6 matching bases. This CDR3 region has 16 residues. The V end lost 2 bases, the J end lost 4 bases, and 17 bases lay between the germline ends. Per germline, CDR1 MGHDK and CDR2 SYGVNS. The CDR3 nucleotides are TGTGCCAGCAGTGAAGGAGGCGGGGGCGAGCGCTATGGCTACACCTTC. Translation: CASSEGGGGERYGYTF.

The J gene is TRBJ1-1, the V gene TRBV30; 7 nucleotides align to TRBD1. CDR1 and CDR2 from the germline V gene are GTSNPN and SVGIG (reference sequence). The CDR3 consists of 16 residues. V lost 7 bases, J lost 0 bases, and 14 bases stayed unmatched. CDR3 in DNA: TGTGCCTCTAATCCCAAACGGGACAGTATGAACACTGAAGCTTTCTTT. Its protein product is CASNPKRDSMNTEAFF.

Only one count was recorded for this clone. The genes are TRBV11-2 and TRBJ1-6; D uncertain. V shed 2 bases and J shed 5 bases, with 13 bases lying between them. CDR1 and CDR2 (germline): SGHAT, FQNNGV. The CDR3 has 16 residues. DNA of the CDR3: TGTGCCAGCAGCTTAACTGAGGGTCAGGATAATTCACCCCTCCACTTT. This gives the protein CASSLTEGQDNSPLHF. The full variable domain, rest sourced from reference TRBV11-2 and TRBJ1-6, is EAGVAQSPRYKIIEKRQSVAFWCNPISGHATLYWYQQILGQGPKLLIQFQNNGVVDDSQLPKDRFSAERLKGVDSTLKIQPAKLEDSAVYLCASSLTEGQDNSPLHFGNGTRLTVT.

CDR3 DNA: TGTGCCAGCAGCAATCATCAAAACAATGAGCAGTTCTTC. Translated, it gives CASSNHQNNEQFF. This rearrangement joins TRBV11-3 to TRBJ2-1; unclear D gene. Germline V gene data show CDR1 as SGHNT and CDR2 as YENEEA. Deletions cut 5 bases from V and 5 bases from J, with 10 bases between. The CDR3 is 13 residues long. Full variable domain (missing parts from reference TRBV11-3 and TRBJ2-1): EAGVVQSPRYKIIEKKQPVAFWCNPISGHNTLYWYLQNLGQGPELLIRYENEEAVDDSQLPKDRFSAERLKGVDSTLKIQPAELGDSAVYLCASSNHQNNEQFFGPGTRLTVL.

The sample holds a few counts of this clone. Other DNA sequences within the sample encode an identical CDR3. This chain connects TRBV7-2 to TRBJ2-1, with 9 bases fitting TRBD1. In germline, CDR1 is SGHTA, CDR2 FQGNSA. The ends lost 4 bases at V and 6 bases at J; junction bases unmatched: 1. CDR3 length equals 13 residues. The CDR3 region has the DNA TGTGCCAGCAGCTCGGACAGGGGCAATGAGCAGTTCTTC. As protein: CASSSDRGNEQFF.

CDR3 nucleotides: TGTGCCAGCAGTTTATCGGGACTAACCCCCCTAGAGCAGTACTTC. Translation gives CASSLSGLTPLEQYF. The chain couples TRBV27 to TRBJ2-7; 7 nucleotides align to TRBD2. The J segment lost 7 bases and the V segment lost 0 bases, leaving 9 bases of the junction unmatched. Germline assignment: CDR1 MNHEY and CDR2 SMNVEV (reference sequence). CDR3 length equals 15 residues.

This chain connects TRBV2 to TRBJ2-2; D possibly corresponds to TRBD1 (6 bases). This CDR3 is built from 16 residues. V gave up 5 bases and J gave up 0 bases, with 13 bases separating them. From germline, CDR1 is SNHLY and CDR2 FYNNEI. DNA of the CDR3: TGTGCCAGCAGTCCCCAGGGGCCATCGAACACCGGGGAGCTGTTTTTT. This encodes CASSPQGPSNTGELFF.

The rearrangement uses TRBV29-1 and TRBJ1-2; perhaps TRBD1 as D (6 bases). Germline CDR1 reads SQVTM; CDR2 reads ANQGSEA. This CDR3 is built from 11 residues. Trimming took 5 bases from V and 8 from J, leaving 12 bases between them. The CDR3 nucleotides are TGCAGCGTTCGGGGGGCGGGAGGCTACACCTTC. Translated, it gives CSVRGAGGYTF.

The V call is TRBV19, the J call TRBJ2-7, with D tentatively TRBD1 (6 bases). The V end was cut by 6 bases, the J end by 3 bases, with 18 bases between. This CDR3 contains 15 residues. Per germline, CDR1 LNHDA and CDR2 SQIVND (reference sequence). The CDR3: CASRSSDRGNYEQYF. The CDR3 nucleotides read TGTGCCAGTAGATCCTCGGACAGAGGGAACTACGAGCAGTACTTC.

The CDR3 DNA reads TGTGCCAGCAGCCGAGGAGGGACAGGGGTGTTCTTC. It translates to CASSRGGTGVFF. The chain combines TRBV28 with TRBJ2-1, with 10 bases that match TRBD1. The CDR3 covers 12 residues. Germline V lookup: CDR1 MDHEN, CDR2 SYDVKM. After removal of 6 bases from V and 15 bases from J, the junction contained 8 bases not matched to a gene. Together with reference TRBV28 and TRBJ2-1, the CDR3 gives the full variable domain: DVKVTQSSRYLVKRTGEKVFLECVQDMDHENMFWYRQDPGLGLRLIYFSYDVKMKEKGDIPEGYSVSREKKERFSLILESASTNQTSMYLCASSRGGTGVFFGPGTRLTVL.